This TCR beta chain was retrieved from a study of blood T cell repertoires in COVID-19 (dated by TCRdb to the early 2020s). Context from the whole study: Collaborator samples came from the United States, Italy and Spain and covered acute and convalescent phases of COVID-19. The sample metadata nearly always contained a de-identified subject ID, COVID-19 status, age in years and sex. Where available, HLA class I and class II types were taken from metadata supplied by the sample provider and were not determined by assay-based typing. A freely available public database, intended as a resource for researchers studying the immune response to SARS-CoV-2, is where the repertoires were released. The samples were drawn from two sources: the first 160 participants of the ongoing ImmuneRACE study, and about 1,300 subjects contributed by 6 global collaborators. Deeply sampled blood TCRbeta repertoires from subjects exposed to, actively infected with, or recovered from COVID-19 were included in the dataset. The prospective study material was composed of cDNA or gDNA derived from T cells, B-cell-depleted T cells, or PBMCs. The research as a whole found: The amount of clinical and demographic metadata varied by source and participant and was provided uncurated.

About this clone: It lacks a known antigen. Base-call qualities are not available, and no considerably larger clone is one nucleotide away.

The CDR3, from cysteine to phenylalanine, totals 14 residues. The retained sequence is limited to the CDR3, 42 bases, with the frame set at the first base. Trimmed from V: 3 bases; trimmed from J: 8 bases; junction bases lacking a gene match: 9. Taken from the germline V gene, the CDR1 and CDR2 loops are SGHAT and FQNNGV. TCRbeta CDR3 regions were amplified from genomic DNA using the immunoSEQ Assay, a bias-controlled multiplex PCR. On the study's bioinformatics: Nucleated cell counts per sample were estimated from amplification of reference gene primers within the assay. To quantify the absolute abundance of each unique TCRbeta CDR3 rearrangement, sequence reads were collapsed and filtered. For each sample, productive Simpson clonality was calculated as the square root of Simpson's diversity index across productive rearrangements. Drawn from immuneACCESS, this table holds only the in-frame rearrangements with V and J called that TCRdb kept. Clones are partly lost; checked studies trace under half to an unresolved V gene and leave the rest unexplained. The DNA was the basis for D and trimming; V, J and clone size are from that table. The sample includes 72,000 or so clones, with more than 80% observed a single time. Jointly, the top ten make up around 32% of the sample.

Each collaborating institution followed its own protocols to collect whole blood in K2EDTA tubes. For TCRbeta analysis, collaborators shipped samples in one of three forms: frozen whole blood, isolated PBMCs, or DNA extracted from either of those sample types. Sequenced sample: peripheral blood. This TCR was sampled from a woman older than 75 with active or convalescent COVID-19. The chain uses TRBV11-2 and TRBJ1-2, and 7 junction bases match TRBD1. The CDR3 protein: CASSFGKGAGGYTF. The bases read TGTGCCAGCAGCTTCGGAAAGGGGGCGGGAGGCTACACCTTC.